This TCR beta chain originates from a study of T cell repertoires in cytomegalovirus infection. Study as a whole: Signatures in public TCR beta sequences pointed to both CMV infection and matching HLA type. Study-wide findings and caveats: It was HLA-C-restricted CMV-specific TCR beta clonotypes that dominated the response ex vivo.

CDR3 size: 14 residues. The ends were cut back, 5 bases at V and 4 bases at J, with 14 bases in the middle. One entry per CDR3 protein results from TCRdb running MiXCR on the reads. The table has approximately 280,000 distinct CDR3 sequences, about 20% seen once; the top ten hold roughly 19%. This clonotype was detected only once. Its target is not known. This rearrangement joins TRBV12-3 or TRBV12-4 to TRBJ1-2; a weak D match, TRBD1 (5 bases). The input for sequencing was cultured PBMCs, taken from culture after CMV antigen stimulation. The source of this sequence is a human donor in good health (CMV status not recorded). Some clones in this sample may be carry-over from other donors' samples. The CDR3 protein is CASSRGTRSYGYTF. CDR3 coding DNA: TGTGCCAGCAGTCGGGGGACTCGTTCCTATGGCTACACCTTC.